Below, 27 T cell receptor beta chains from the same sample are listed, as sequenced in a study of cytomegalovirus exposure and HLA in healthy donors. A multiplex PCR was run with 60 Vbeta primers and 13 Jbeta primers. The repertoire was sequenced with immunoSEQ multiplex PCR; TCRdb's copy has only in-frame clones and lacks some. The sample holds 100,000 to 150,000 clones; roughly four fifths are singletons and the top ten take about 1.2%. What was sequenced was PBMCs. The receptor source for this set is a boy aged 10-17 years in good health and CMV-seronegative.

V is TRBV5-1 and J is TRBJ2-3, with D possibly being TRBD2 (6 bases). Germline V CDR1 and CDR2: SGHRS, YFSETQ. This CDR3 comprises 14 residues. The V gene lost 6 bases and the J gene lost 7 bases, with 18 bases spanning the gap. DNA for the CDR3: TGCGCCAGCATCCCCCTGTCGGAGGGAAATACGCAGTATTTT. Amino acid sequence: CASIPLSEGNTQYF.

The genes are TRBV7-9 and TRBJ2-5; no clear D gene. There are 14 residues in the CDR3. V dropped 0 bases and J dropped 4 bases, with 9 bases sitting between them. Germline V lookup: CDR1 SEHNR, CDR2 FQNEAQ (reference sequence). The CDR3 DNA is TGTGCCAGCAGCTTAGCGCTTAGCTCAGAGACCCAGTACTTC. This translates into CASSLALSSETQYF. The variable domain in full, with the rest retrieved from reference TRBV7-9 and TRBJ2-5, is DTGVSQNPRHKITKRGQNVTFRCDPISEHNRLYWYRQTLGQGPEFLTYFQNEAQLEKSRLLSDRFSAERPKGSFSTLEIQRTEQGDSAMYLCASSLALSSETQYFGPGTRLLVL.

This clone has more than one count but fewer than ten. The chain has TRBV5-4 and TRBJ2-2, with 12 bases matching TRBD2. The CDR3 has 17 amino acids. Germline V gene lookup returns CDR1 SGHNT and CDR2 YYREEE (reference sequence). Trimming removed 4 bases from V and 4 bases from J; junction bases left unmatched: 8. CDR3 sequence reads: CASSNYLAGGTTGELFF. The CDR3 bases are TGTGCCAGCAGCAATTATCTAGCGGGAGGGACCACCGGGGAGCTGTTTTTT.

The rearrangement uses TRBV5-5 and TRBJ2-3; 7 positions match TRBD2. CDR1 is SGHKS and CDR2 is YYEKEE in the germline V gene (reference sequence). V dropped 5 bases and J dropped 1; count of bases not matched to a gene: 10. This CDR3 is 16 amino acids long. CDR3: CASRFGGVAGTDTQYF. For the CDR3, the DNA is TGTGCCAGCAGATTTGGGGGGGTCGCTGGCACAGATACGCAGTATTTT.

V usage is TRBV2 and J usage is TRBJ2-6, with 10 bases that match TRBD1. The trim removed 6 bases at V and 4 bases at J, leaving 12 bases unmatched. This CDR3 spans 18 amino acids. Germline loops: CDR1 SNHLY, CDR2 FYNNEI. Written as DNA, the CDR3 is TGTGCCAGCAGGCAGGTGAGACAGGGGGCGCGCGGGGCCAACGTCCTGACTTTC. Protein product: CASRQVRQGARGANVLTF.

The chain has TRBV9 and TRBJ1-2; D is ambiguous. Deletions cut 3 bases from V and 3 bases from J, with 15 bases between. This CDR3 comprises 15 residues. The germline V gene has CDR1 SGDLS and CDR2 YYNGEE. The CDR3 reads CASSAPGYGDYGYTF. CDR3 coding DNA: TGTGCCAGCAGCGCTCCGGGGTACGGGGACTATGGCTACACCTTC.

The chain uses TRBV2 and TRBJ2-7, with TRBD2 identical over 10 bases. Trimming cost V 8 bases and J 9 bases; bases outside gene matches: 10. This CDR3 has 13 amino acids. Germline V gene data show CDR1 as SNHLY and CDR2 as FYNNEI. The DNA for the CDR3 is TGTGCCAGCGGACTAGCGGAAGCGGTGGGGCAGTACTTC. Protein sequence: CASGLAEAVGQYF. Complete variable domain (other parts from reference TRBV2 and TRBJ2-7): EPEVTQTPSHQVTQMGQEVILRCVPISNHLYFYWYRQILGQKVEFLVSFYNNEISEKSEIFDDQFSVERPDGSNFTLKIRSTKLEDSAMYFCASGLAEAVGQYFGPGTRLTVT.

CDR3 in DNA: TGTGCCTGGAGTGTTCCGGCCAGTACTATGGGCTACACCTTC. This gives the protein CAWSVPASTMGYTF. The chain couples TRBV30 to TRBJ1-2; D unresolved. The CDR3 loop spans 14 amino acids. Germline V CDR1 and CDR2: GTSNPN, SVGIG (reference sequence). The germline V and J ends were trimmed by 0 bases and 8 bases, with 16 bases remaining between them.

The V and J genes are TRBV9 and TRBJ1-1, with 9 bases matching TRBD1. V shed 4 bases and J 1 base; nucleotides not matched to a gene: 2. CDR3 length: 14 amino acids. Germline lookup yields CDR1 SGDLS and CDR2 YYNGEE. CDR3 DNA: TGTGCCAGCAGCAGGGACAGGGAGAACACTGAAGCTTTCTTT. Its protein is CASSRDRENTEAFF.

The chain employs TRBV9 and TRBJ2-1; the D is unclear. Germline CDR1 is SGDLS and CDR2 is YYNGEE. The V end was cut by 4 bases, the J end by 2 bases, with 22 bases between. The CDR3 is 18 amino acids. The CDR3 region is CASSSSTRGYTAYNEQFF. The CDR3 region has the DNA TGTGCCAGCAGCTCCTCAACAAGAGGCTATACGGCCTACAATGAGCAGTTCTTC. Together with reference TRBV9 and TRBJ2-1, the CDR3 gives the full variable domain: DSGVTQTPKHLITATGQRVTLRCSPRSGDLSVYWYQQSLDQGLQFLIQYYNGEERAKGNILERFSAQQFPDLHSELNLSSLELGDSALYFCASSSSTRGYTAYNEQFFGPGTRLTVL.

The genes are TRBV19 and TRBJ2-1; a possible D gene is TRBD1 (5 bases). V gave up 5 bases and J gave up 4 bases, with 9 bases separating them. CDR1 LNHDA and CDR2 SQIVND come from the germline V gene (reference sequence). This CDR3 has 13 residues. This CDR3 reads CASSPQGYNEQFF. CDR3 sequence (DNA): TGTGCCAGTAGTCCGCAGGGATACAATGAGCAGTTCTTC.

The V gene is TRBV6-1, the J gene TRBJ2-5; 8 bases agree with TRBD2. Germline lookup yields CDR1 MNHNS and CDR2 SASEGT. There are 16 residues in the CDR3. With 2 bases clipped from V and 5 bases from J, the junction kept 10 bases outside the gene matches. In DNA, the CDR3 is TGTGCCAGCAGTGAATGGAGTAGCGGGATTAGGGAGACCCAGTACTTC. The encoded protein is CASSEWSSGIRETQYF.

A single count supports this clone. The chain joins TRBV2 to TRBJ1-1, with 8 bases matching TRBD1. CDR1 is SNHLY, CDR2 FYNNEI, per germline. The CDR3 sequence is 12 residues long. V lost 4 bases, J lost 5 bases, and 0 bases stayed unmatched. CDR3 nucleotide sequence: TGTGCCAGCAGTGGACAGGGGACTGAAGCTTTCTTT. As protein: CASSGQGTEAFF.

The chain combines TRBV18 with TRBJ1-1, with TRBD1 as a possible D gene (5 bases). Germline CDR1 reads KGHSH; CDR2 reads LQKENI. Trimming left V 4 bases short and J 5 bases short, with 11 bases between. The CDR3 has 13 amino acids. This CDR3 reads CASSQTRETEAFF. CDR3 bases: TGTGCCAGCTCACAAACCAGGGAAACTGAAGCTTTCTTT.

The V call is TRBV7-9, the J call TRBJ1-4; D is unclear. CDR3 length equals 11 residues. CDR1 SEHNR and CDR2 FQNEAQ come from the germline V gene (reference sequence). Trimming stripped 4 bases from V and 12 bases from J, with 9 bases between. The CDR3 coding sequence is TGTGCCAGCAGCTCGTCGGTGGAACTGTTTTTT. This encodes CASSSSVELFF.

This clone was picked up a small number of times. The rearrangement joins TRBV9 to TRBJ2-1; 9 bases line up with TRBD2. Germline V lookup: CDR1 SGDLS, CDR2 YYNGEE. V dropped 4 bases and J dropped 0; count of bases not matched to a gene: 5. The CDR3 sequence is 16 residues long. The chain's CDR3 is CASSLRSGSSYNEQFF. The CDR3 nucleotides are TGTGCCAGCAGCTTACGTAGCGGGAGCTCCTACAATGAGCAGTTCTTC.

The J gene is TRBJ2-7, the V gene TRBV7-8; D is possibly TRBD1 (6 bases). V was cut by 4 bases and J by 2 bases, with 15 bases left in between. The CDR3 has 15 amino acids. CDR1 SGHVS and CDR2 FQNEAQ come from the germline V gene. This CDR3 is CASSSRRDTTYEQYF. CDR3 DNA sequence: TGTGCCAGCAGCTCGCGTAGGGACACTACCTACGAGCAGTACTTC.

The chain joins TRBV9 to TRBJ2-5; TRBD2 matches at 9 bases. Germline CDR1 and CDR2: SGDLS and YYNGEE. This CDR3 region has 20 residues. The V and J ends lost 4 bases and 2 bases, in that order; junction bases with no gene match: 21. The DNA for the CDR3 is TGTGCCAGCAGCCAAGGTAGCGGGAGTAAATCAAGTGGGAGACAAGAGACCCAGTACTTC. Translation: CASSQGSGSKSSGRQETQYF.

This sequence joins TRBV4-1 and TRBJ2-7, with TRBD2 matching over 8 bases. With 0 bases clipped from V and 0 bases from J, the junction kept 13 bases outside the gene matches. This CDR3 is built from 19 residues. Germline values: CDR1 MGHRA, CDR2 YSYEKL. CDR3 sequence (DNA): TGCGCCAGCAGCCAAGAGCCGCGGACTAGCCTATCGAGCTCCTACGAGCAGTACTTC. This gives the protein CASSQEPRTSLSSSYEQYF.

The chain couples TRBV30 to TRBJ2-5; 7 positions match TRBD2. This CDR3 comprises 12 residues. The germline gives CDR1 GTSNPN, CDR2 SVGIG (reference sequence). V was pared by 4 bases and J by 7 bases, with 6 bases of the junction left unmatched. CDR3 sequence reads: CAWNGGGPTQYF. The CDR3 DNA reads TGTGCCTGGAATGGGGGAGGGCCGACCCAGTACTTC. The entire variable domain, with the rest obtained from reference TRBV30 and TRBJ2-5, is as follows: SQTIHQWPATLVQPVGSPLSLECTVEGTSNPNLYWYRQAAGRGLQLLFYSVGIGQISSEVPQNLSASRPQDRQFILSSKKLLLSDSGFYLCAWNGGGPTQYFGPGTRLLVL.

This rearrangement joins TRBV30 to TRBJ1-1, with D unresolved. This CDR3 has 12 residues. Per the germline V gene, CDR1 is GTSNPN and CDR2 is SVGIG (reference sequence). The V end was cut by 1 base, the J end by 11 bases, with 14 bases between. CDR3 DNA sequence: TGTGCCTGGAGTGCGGTGAGGCGAGGTGCTTTCTTT. It yields the protein CAWSAVRRGAFF.

The CDR3, as DNA: TGTGCCAGCAGTGAAGGGGCAGGGAGGTACGAGCAGTACTTC. Amino acids: CASSEGAGRYEQYF. The genes are TRBV6-1 and TRBJ2-7; perhaps TRBD2 as D (6 bases). Trimming took off 1 base at V and 4 bases at J, with 11 bases between the two ends. This CDR3 region has 14 residues. Germline CDR1 and CDR2: MNHNS and SASEGT.

This clone occurred once. The V gene is TRBV6-5, the J gene TRBJ1-2, with 7 bases lining up with TRBD1. The CDR3 covers 13 residues. CDR1 is MNHEY and CDR2 is SVGAGI in the germline V gene. V shed 8 bases, J shed 2 bases, and the junction held 5 bases outside the gene matches. CDR3: CASGDRANYGYTF. The CDR3 coding sequence is TGTGCCAGCGGTGACAGGGCGAACTATGGCTACACCTTC.

V usage is TRBV27 and J usage is TRBJ1-1; perhaps TRBD1 as D (5 bases). This CDR3 is built from 14 residues. The V gene lost 8 bases and the J gene lost 0 bases, with 13 bases spanning the gap. Germline V gene lookup returns CDR1 MNHEY and CDR2 SMNVEV (reference sequence). This CDR3 is CASRGGGMNTEAFF. For the CDR3, the DNA is TGTGCCAGCCGAGGCGGGGGGATGAACACTGAAGCTTTCTTT.

This chain uses TRBV5-1 with TRBJ2-3; TRBD2 matches 8 bases. Germline-derived CDR1 and CDR2 are SGHRS and YFSETQ. The CDR3 consists of 17 residues. The V gene end was trimmed by 0 bases and the J gene end by 0 bases; junction bases not matched to a gene: 6. For the CDR3, the DNA is TGCGCCAGCAGCTTGGCCCCTAGCGGGCCTAGCACAGATACGCAGTATTTT. Translation gives CASSLAPSGPSTDTQYF.

This clone was detected only once. The chain links TRBV2 to TRBJ1-4, with unresolved D. The CDR3 totals 19 residues. V dropped 5 bases and J dropped 1 base, with 23 bases sitting between them. The germline V gene has CDR1 SNHLY and CDR2 FYNNEI. The CDR3 nucleotides read TGTGCCAGCAGTTCCCGCCAGGCCAGCTCGGTTGTAACTAATGAAAAACTGTTTTTT. Its translation: CASSSRQASSVVTNEKLFF.

This chain uses TRBV4-2 with TRBJ2-7; 8 bases align to TRBD2. Germline CDR1 is LGHNA and CDR2 is YNFKEQ. The CDR3 has 16 residues. The V and J ends lost 0 bases and 0 bases, in that order; junction bases with no gene match: 4. The CDR3 coding sequence is TGTGCCAGCAGCCAAGAGATGGGACTAGGCTCCTACGAGCAGTACTTC. It translates to CASSQEMGLGSYEQYF.